This T cell receptor (beta chain) comes out of a study of shared clonotypes between healthy human individuals. Study as a whole: Sampling drew on donors who were a couple of women and three men aged 18 to 49. Study-level findings and limits: It was the non-shared clonotypes that had lower generation probabilities than clonotypes shared by all four donors.

This clone appeared many times. The antigen remains unidentified. Clones were read by immunoSEQ multiplex PCR, and TCRdb kept only the in-frame ones, dropping some. Of 550,000 to 850,000 clones in the sample, approximately 77% were seen once. Trimming at V came to 4 bases and at J to 5 bases, leaving 8 bases not matched to a gene. This CDR3 region has 15 residues. Germline values: CDR1 LNHNV, CDR2 YYDKDF (reference sequence). The sample consisted of memory CD4+ T cells sorted from blood. Described subset: CD45RA-negative fraction. This TCR came from a woman under 40 in good health. The chain links TRBV15 to TRBJ1-5, with 7 bases fitting TRBD1. The CDR3 DNA reads as TGTGCCACCAGCACGGTCAGGGGGTCGTATCAGCCCCAGCATTTT. As protein: CATSTVRGSYQPQHF.